The entry below gives a single T cell receptor (beta chain) sequence along with its context. The data derive from a study of shared clonotypes between healthy human individuals. The CDR3 length is 15 residues. CDR1 SGDLS and CDR2 YYNGEE come from the germline V gene. The germline V and J ends were trimmed by 4 bases and 6 bases, with 17 bases remaining between them. In the naive CD8 group, cells lacked CD45RO and were positively selected for CCR7, so terminally differentiated effector memory CD45RA+ cells were left out. This table comes from immunoSEQ multiplex PCR, and its TCRdb copy is limited to in-frame clones, with some not included. The sample lists about 2 million clones; about 95% were seen once.

Sequencing input: naive CD8+ T cells sorted from blood. This sequence joins TRBV9 and TRBJ1-3; D possibly corresponds to TRBD1 (5 bases). The TCR originated in a man aged 18 to 30 in good health. CDR3 residues: CASSKSRGIENTIYF. CDR3 nucleotide sequence: TGTGCCAGCAGCAAATCAAGGGGTATCGAAAACACCATATATTTT. The whole variable domain, remainder taken from reference TRBV9 and TRBJ1-3, is DSGVTQTPKHLITATGQRVTLRCSPRSGDLSVYWYQQSLDQGLQFLIQYYNGEERAKGNILERFSAQQFPDLHSELNLSSLELGDSALYFCASSKSRGIENTIYFGEGSWLTVV.